Listed below are T cell receptor beta chains from one sample, sequenced in a study of T-cell reconstitution after alpha-beta-depleted transplantation in children. TCRdb independently ran MiXCR on the PCR reads; one entry per CDR3 protein. The table records under 750,000 distinct CDR3 sequences, under 25% of them present only once. The specimen comprised PBMCs, mostly from graft donor cells, sampled 360 days after TCRalphabeta/CD19-depleted stem cell transplant. The origin of the receptors is a boy under two years old who had a stem cell transplant for acute myeloid leukemia, so the T cells may come from the graft donor. The CDR3 runs from the conserved cysteine through the conserved F or W. D genes are given only for firm matches. Clone size is stated in some rows and not others, as once, few, many or a class when expanded.

-	TRBV29-1	TRBJ1-1	-	11	CSVEHPAEAFF	TGCAGCGTTGAACACCCCGCTGAAGCTTTCTTT
many	TRBV20-1	TRBJ2-7	-	16	CSALEIVGAASYEQYF	TGCAGTGCGCTAGAGATTGTAGGGGCGGCATCCTACGAGCAGTACTTC
many	TRBV5-5	TRBJ2-3	-	15	CASSFVGWGTDTQYF	TGTGCCAGCAGCTTCGTAGGGTGGGGCACAGATACGCAGTATTTT
few	TRBV6-1	TRBJ2-7	TRBD1	14	CASSRDRGQDEQYF	TGTGCCAGCAGCCGAGACAGGGGGCAGGACGAGCAGTACTTC
few	TRBV20-1	TRBJ1-6	-	11	CSATGDSPLHF	TGCAGTGCTACAGGGGATTCACCCCTCCACTTT
few	TRBV10-3	TRBJ2-1	TRBD2	15	CAISEGLAVYNEQFF	TGTGCCATCAGTGAGGGACTAGCGGTGTACAATGAGCAGTTCTTC
-	TRBV27	TRBJ1-3	TRBD1	14	CASSKDRAANTIYF	TGTGCCAGCAGTAAGGACAGGGCAGCGAACACCATATATTTT
-	TRBV20-1	TRBJ2-3	-	13	CSASGNPGDTQYF	TGCAGTGCTAGTGGAAATCCGGGGGATACGCAGTATTTT
many	TRBV12-3/TRBV12-4	TRBJ2-3	-	13	CASSRRLSATQYF	TGTGCCAGCAGCCGCCGACTCTCCGCTACGCAGTATTTT
-	TRBV4-1	TRBJ2-6	-	16	CASSQFDLSGANVLTF	TGCGCCAGCAGCCAGTTTGATCTATCTGGGGCCAACGTCCTGACTTTC
-	TRBV11-2	TRBJ1-2	TRBD1	17	CASSHRGQAAQHYGYTF	TGTGCCAGCAGCCACCGAGGACAGGCCGCTCAGCACTATGGCTACACCTTC
-	TRBV20-1	TRBJ2-3	TRBD2	15	CSAGFGLASTDTQYF	TGCAGTGCTGGCTTCGGACTAGCGAGCACAGATACGCAGTATTTT
-	TRBV4-3	TRBJ2-2	-	15	CASSFQGSDTGELFF	TGCGCCAGCAGCTTTCAGGGGTCGGACACCGGGGAGCTGTTTTTT
-	TRBV12-3/TRBV12-4	TRBJ1-2	-	13	CASTLRGGLGYTF	TGTGCCAGCACCCTCAGGGGCGGACTTGGCTACACCTTC
few	TRBV29-1	TRBJ2-3	-	12	CSVEGDGDTQYF	TGCAGCGTTGAAGGGGATGGAGATACGCAGTATTTT
-	TRBV5-5	TRBJ2-1	-	15	CASSYSGPTYNEQFF	TGTGCCAGCAGCTATTCAGGTCCTACCTACAATGAGCAGTTCTTC
-	TRBV29-1	TRBJ1-1	TRBD1	13	CSVERTGGGEAFF	TGCAGCGTTGAGAGGACAGGGGGCGGTGAAGCTTTCTTT
many	TRBV14	TRBJ2-5	-	12	CARLIPRDDQYF	TGTGCCAGGTTAATACCAAGAGATGACCAGTACTTC
many	TRBV29-1	TRBJ2-7	-	13	CSVEASRGNEQYF	TGCAGCGTTGAAGCGTCTAGGGGGAACGAGCAGTACTTC
-	TRBV5-1	TRBJ2-6	TRBD2	16	CASSLVSGTGANVLTF	TGCGCCAGCAGCTTGGTTAGCGGGACCGGGGCCAACGTCCTGACTTTC
-	TRBV20-1	TRBJ2-7	-	14	CSARDSPVGYEQYF	TGCAGTGCTAGAGATAGCCCCGTGGGGTACGAGCAGTACTTC
-	TRBV20-1	TRBJ2-2	-	14	CSAHRTGNTGELFF	TGCAGTGCTCATAGAACAGGGAACACCGGGGAGCTGTTTTTT
few	TRBV30	TRBJ2-7	TRBD1	14	CAWKGRDRVYEQYF	TGTGCCTGGAAGGGTCGGGACAGGGTCTACGAGCAGTACTTC
-	TRBV18	TRBJ2-2	TRBD1	15	CASSRTGQNTGELFF	TGTGCCAGCTCACGGACAGGCCAGAACACCGGGGAGCTGTTTTTT